This TCR beta chain was recovered during a study of technical replicates of blood from a handful of donors. Profiling relied on immunoSEQ multiplex PCR, and the TCRdb table lists in-frame clones only, not all of them. The sample contains over 80,000 clones, around 96% of which appear only once. V gave up 1 base and J gave up 0 bases, with 13 bases separating them. CDR3 length: 16 amino acids. Per the germline V gene, CDR1 is MGHRA and CDR2 is YSYEKL. Sequenced: T cells isolated from PBMCs. The chain has TRBV4-1 and TRBJ2-7; D is ambiguous. The sequence was obtained from a human donor in good health. In DNA, the CDR3 is TGCGCCAGCAGCCAAGGAGGTTACCAAAGCTCCTACGAGCAGTACTTC. Translating gives CASSQGGYQSSYEQYF.